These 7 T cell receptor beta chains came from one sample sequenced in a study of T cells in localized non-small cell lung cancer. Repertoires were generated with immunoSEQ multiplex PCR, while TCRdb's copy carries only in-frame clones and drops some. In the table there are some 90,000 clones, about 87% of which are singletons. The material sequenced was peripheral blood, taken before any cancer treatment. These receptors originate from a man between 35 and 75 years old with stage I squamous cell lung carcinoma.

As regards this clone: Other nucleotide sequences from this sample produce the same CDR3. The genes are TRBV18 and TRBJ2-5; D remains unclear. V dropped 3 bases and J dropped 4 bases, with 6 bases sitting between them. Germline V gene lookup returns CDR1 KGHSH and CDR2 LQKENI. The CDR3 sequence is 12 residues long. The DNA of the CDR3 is TGTGCCAGCTCACCTCCCGGAGAGACCCAGTACTTC. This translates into CASSPPGETQYF.

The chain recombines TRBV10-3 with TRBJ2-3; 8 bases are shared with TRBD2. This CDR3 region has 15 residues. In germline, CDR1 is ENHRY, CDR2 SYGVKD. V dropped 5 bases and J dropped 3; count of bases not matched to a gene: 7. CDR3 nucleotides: TGTGCCATCAGTCAGCCGGGGGGGACGACAGATACGCAGTATTTT. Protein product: CAISQPGGTTDTQYF.

DNA of the CDR3: TGTGCCATCAGAGGACTAGCGGGCCCCGGGGAGCTGTTTTTT. It translates to CAIRGLAGPGELFF. The chain has TRBV10-3 and TRBJ2-2, with 11 bases matching TRBD2. With 6 bases clipped from V and 6 bases from J, the junction kept 3 bases outside the gene matches. CDR1 is ENHRY, CDR2 SYGVKD, per germline. The CDR3 is 14 residues long.

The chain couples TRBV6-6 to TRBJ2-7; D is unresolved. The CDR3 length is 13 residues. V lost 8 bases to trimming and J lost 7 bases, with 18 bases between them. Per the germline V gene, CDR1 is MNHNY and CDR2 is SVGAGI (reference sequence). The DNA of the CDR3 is TGTGCCAGCCGCCGGATATCCTACGGGGAGCAGTACTTC. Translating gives CASRRISYGEQYF.

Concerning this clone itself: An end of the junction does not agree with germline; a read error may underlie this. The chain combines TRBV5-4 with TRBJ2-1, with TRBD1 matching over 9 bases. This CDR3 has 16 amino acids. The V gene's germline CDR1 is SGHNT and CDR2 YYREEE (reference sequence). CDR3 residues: CASSQLGTGIENEQFF. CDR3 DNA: TGCGCCAGCAGCCAACTAGGGACAGGGATTGAAAATGAGCAGTTCTTC.

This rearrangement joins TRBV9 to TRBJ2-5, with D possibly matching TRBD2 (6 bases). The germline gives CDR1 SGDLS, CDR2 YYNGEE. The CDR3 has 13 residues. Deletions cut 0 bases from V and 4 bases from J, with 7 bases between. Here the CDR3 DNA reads TGTGCCAGCAGCGTAGCCGGGGGAGAGACCCAGTACTTC. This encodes CASSVAGGETQYF.

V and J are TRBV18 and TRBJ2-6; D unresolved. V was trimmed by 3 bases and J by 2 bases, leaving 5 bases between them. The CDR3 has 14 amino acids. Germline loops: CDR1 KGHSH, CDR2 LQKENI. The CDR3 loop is CASSPQAGANVLTF. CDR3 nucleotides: TGTGCCAGCTCACCTCAGGCTGGGGCCAACGTCCTGACTTTC.